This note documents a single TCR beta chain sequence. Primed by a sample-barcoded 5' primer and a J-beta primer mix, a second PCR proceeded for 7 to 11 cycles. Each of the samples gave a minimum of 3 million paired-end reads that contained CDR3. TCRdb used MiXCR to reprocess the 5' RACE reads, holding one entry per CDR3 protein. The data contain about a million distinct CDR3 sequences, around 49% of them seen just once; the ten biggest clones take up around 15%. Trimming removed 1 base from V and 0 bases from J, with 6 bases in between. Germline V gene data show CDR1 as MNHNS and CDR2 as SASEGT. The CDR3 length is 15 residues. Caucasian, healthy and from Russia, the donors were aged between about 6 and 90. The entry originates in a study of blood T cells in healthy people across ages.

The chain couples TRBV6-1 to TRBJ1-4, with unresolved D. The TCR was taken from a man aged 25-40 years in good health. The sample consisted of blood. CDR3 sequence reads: CASSEGRSTNEKLFF. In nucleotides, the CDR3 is TGTGCCAGCAGTGAAGGGCGGTCAACTAATGAAAAACTGTTTTTT.